Listed below are T cell receptor beta chains from one sample, sequenced in a study of a mutant IDH1 vaccine in newly diagnosed glioma. The assay was immunoSEQ multiplex PCR, and TCRdb's table has in-frame clones only and misses some. The sample contains roughly 51,000 clones, 86% of which appear only once. The sequencing here drew on PBMCs, taken from a glioma patient treated with radiotherapy, temozolomide or both. These receptor sequences come from a man aged 35-49 years with glioma. The CDR3 runs from the conserved cysteine through the conserved F or W. A D gene is named only where the DNA matches it firmly. A row's size may be missing; if present it is once, few, many or a size class.

TRBJ2-1 TRBV18 NA NA CASSPRDPLPNNEQFF TGTGCCAGCTCACCTCGGGACCCCCTTCCAAACAATGAGCAGTTCTTC
TRBJ2-1 TRBV5-6 NA NA CASSSTREQFF TGTGCCAGCAGCTCGACTCGAGAGCAGTTCTTC
TRBJ2-2 TRBV19 TRBD2 few CASSILRGSNTGELFF TGTGCCAGTAGTATCCTGCGGGGGTCGAACACCGGGGAGCTGTTTTTT
TRBJ2-1 TRBV5-1 TRBD2 NA CASSPGTSYNEQFF TGCGCCAGCAGCCCTGGGACTAGCTACAATGAGCAGTTCTTC
TRBJ2-5 TRBV5-4 NA NA CASSLDPVPETQYF TGTGCCAGCAGCTTGGATCCAGTCCCAGAGACCCAGTACTTC
TRBJ2-7 TRBV10-3 NA NA CAITDPGELYEQYF TGTGCCATCACCGACCCAGGGGAGCTCTACGAGCAGTACTTC
TRBJ2-5 TRBV7-2 NA few CASSPDPLETQYF TGTGCCAGCAGCCCGGACCCTTTGGAGACCCAGTACTTC
TRBJ1-2 TRBV6-5 NA NA CASRGRGYTF TGTGCCAGCAGGGGGCGGGGCTACACCTTC
TRBJ2-7 TRBV5-6 NA once CASSPGEPSSYEQYF TGTGCCAGCAGCCCTGGTGAGCCGAGCTCCTACGAGCAGTACTTC
TRBJ2-1 TRBV27 TRBD2 NA CASSFQGLAGASEQFF TGTGCCAGCAGTTTCCAGGGACTAGCGGGAGCAAGTGAGCAGTTCTTC
TRBJ1-5 TRBV9 TRBD1 NA CASSATGDNQPQHF TGTGCCAGCAGCGCGACAGGGGACAATCAGCCCCAGCATTTT
TRBJ2-7 TRBV9 NA NA CASSVDFQGEQYF TGTGCCAGCAGCGTAGATTTCCAAGGCGAGCAGTACTTC
TRBJ1-2 TRBV5-4 NA NA CASSRKGQTDGYTF TGTGCCAGCAGCCGCAAAGGACAGACAGATGGCTACACCTTC
TRBJ1-3 TRBV7-9 TRBD1 NA CASSLAFLDRTGNTIYF TGTGCCAGCAGCTTAGCCTTCCTGGACAGGACTGGAAACACCATATATTTT
TRBJ1-5 TRBV7-8 NA NA CASSLARYGGNQPQHF TGTGCCAGCAGCTTAGCGCGGTACGGGGGCAATCAGCCCCAGCATTTT
TRBJ2-7 TRBV6-1 NA NA CASRERRGAPYEQYF TGTGCCAGCAGGGAGAGGAGGGGGGCCCCCTACGAGCAGTACTTC
TRBJ1-5 TRBV19 TRBD1 NA CASSLRGQGDYSNQPQHF TGTGCCAGTAGCCTAAGGGGACAGGGGGATTATAGCAATCAGCCCCAGCATTTT
TRBJ2-1 TRBV5-6 TRBD2 NA CASSWGLAGRNEQFF TGTGCCAGCAGCTGGGGACTAGCGGGCCGCAATGAGCAGTTCTTC
TRBJ1-2 TRBV7-2 TRBD1 NA CASSLSAGGNYGYTF TGTGCCAGCAGCTTATCTGCAGGGGGAAACTATGGCTACACCTTC
TRBJ1-2 TRBV7-9 NA NA CASSFGNGYTF NA
TRBJ2-6 TRBV14 NA few CASSQGGANVLTF TGTGCCAGCAGCCAAGGAGGGGCCAACGTCCTGACTTTC
TRBJ2-3 TRBV6-5 NA NA CASSLGEVTDTQYF TGTGCCAGCAGCCTTGGGGAAGTGACAGATACGCAGTATTTT
TRBJ2-3 TRBV12-5 TRBD2 NA CASGLSWTSGADTQYF TGTGCTAGTGGTTTGTCCTGGACTAGCGGGGCAGATACGCAGTATTTT
TRBJ2-7 TRBV28 NA NA CASRGPPRGEQYF TGTGCCAGCCGTGGACCGCCCCGAGGCGAGCAGTACTTC
TRBJ1-2 TRBV25-1 TRBD1 NA CASSEFDRESGYTF TGTGCCAGCAGTGAATTCGACAGGGAATCTGGCTACACCTTC
TRBJ2-3 TRBV13 TRBD1 NA CASSSPMDRGSDTQYF TGTGCCAGCAGTTCCCCCATGGACAGGGGGTCAGATACGCAGTATTTT
TRBJ1-4 TRBV7-2 TRBD1 NA CASSAGTGYEKLFF TGTGCCAGCAGCGCAGGGACAGGGTATGAAAAACTGTTTTTT
TRBJ2-3 TRBV5-1 NA few CASSGSGADTQYF TGCGCCAGCAGCGGGAGCGGTGCAGATACGCAGTATTTT
TRBJ2-1 TRBV5-4 TRBD2 NA CASSPGTSGNDEQFF TGTGCCAGCAGCCCCGGGACTAGCGGGAATGATGAGCAGTTCTTC
TRBJ1-5 TRBV7-2 NA NA CASSLGQTGLNQPQHF TGTGCCAGCAGCTTAGGGCAGACAGGCCTCAATCAGCCCCAGCATTTT
TRBJ2-1 TRBV5-1 TRBD2 NA CASSLALAGDNEQFF TGCGCCAGCAGCTTGGCACTAGCGGGGGACAATGAGCAGTTCTTC
TRBJ2-2 TRBV5-4 TRBD2 NA CASSTGGDGELFF TGTGCCAGCAGCACCGGGGGGGACGGGGAGCTGTTTTTT
TRBJ1-1 TRBV5-4 NA NA CASSLGLRGTEAFF TGTGCCAGCAGCTTGGGGTTACGCGGCACTGAAGCTTTCTTT
TRBJ2-7 TRBV5-5 NA NA CASSPGTYEQYF TGTGCCAGCAGCCCCGGAACCTACGAGCAGTACTTC
TRBJ1-1 TRBV19 TRBD1 NA CASSTLTGRATEAFF TGTGCCAGTAGTACCCTGACAGGGAGGGCCACTGAAGCTTTCTTT